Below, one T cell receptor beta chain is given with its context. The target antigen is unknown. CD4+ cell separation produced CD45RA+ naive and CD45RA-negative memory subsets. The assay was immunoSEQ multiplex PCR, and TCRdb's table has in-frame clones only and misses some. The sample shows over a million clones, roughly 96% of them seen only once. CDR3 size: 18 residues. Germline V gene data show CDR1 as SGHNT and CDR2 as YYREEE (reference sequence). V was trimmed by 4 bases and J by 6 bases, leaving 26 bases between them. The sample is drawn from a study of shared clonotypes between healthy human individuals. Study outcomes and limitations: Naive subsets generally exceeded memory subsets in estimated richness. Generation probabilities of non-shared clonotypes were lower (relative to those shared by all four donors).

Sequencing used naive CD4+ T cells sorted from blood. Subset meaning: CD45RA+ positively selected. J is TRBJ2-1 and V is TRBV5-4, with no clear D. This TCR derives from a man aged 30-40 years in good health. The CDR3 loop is CASSGNAPGPRPTNEQFF. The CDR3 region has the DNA TGTGCCAGCAGCGGAAATGCCCCCGGGCCCCGGCCCACCAATGAGCAGTTCTTC.